This T cell receptor beta chain originates from a study of blood T cell repertoires in COVID-19. Study-wide background: Collection of acute and convalescent COVID-19 samples took place in the United States, Italy and Spain. The cDNA or gDNA used as material had been derived from T cells, B-cell-depleted T cells, or PBMCs.

Germline CDR1 reads SGHRS; CDR2 reads YFSETQ. The ends were cut back, 0 bases at V and 9 bases at J, with 13 bases in the middle. The length of the CDR3 is 14 residues. The assay was immunoSEQ multiplex PCR, and TCRdb's table has in-frame clones only and misses some. Of about 81,000 clones in the sample, roughly 90% were seen once. The V and J genes are TRBV5-1 and TRBJ2-1; D not certain. Specimen: peripheral blood. This TCR was sampled from a man between 70 and 80 years old with active or convalescent COVID-19. CDR3 protein: CASSLDGRSPEQFF. The CDR3 DNA reads TGCGCCAGCAGCTTGGATGGCAGGTCGCCTGAGCAGTTCTTC. Looking up the rest from reference TRBV5-1 and TRBJ2-1 gives the full variable domain: KAGVTQTPRYLIKTRGQQVTLSCSPISGHRSVSWYQQTPGQGLQFLFEYFSETQRNKGNFPGRFSGRQFSNSRSEMNVSTLELGDSALYLCASSLDGRSPEQFFGPGTRLTVL.